The clone carrying this TCR beta chain was detected ten times or more. Its target is unknown. The CDR3 extends over 13 amino acids. V lost 4 bases and J lost 3, with 10 bases in between. Per the germline V gene, CDR1 is MNHNS and CDR2 is SASEGT. Amplification from RNA transcripts yielded the TCR beta CDR3 regions. Second-round multiplex PCR came after first-round RT-PCR with HTBI primers. Each CDR3 protein gets one entry after TCRdb re-called the multiplex PCR reads with MiXCR. The data contain 450,000 or so distinct CDR3 sequences, approximately 15% of them singletons. This sample was taken from a study of Graves' ophthalmopathy and Graves' hyperthyroidism. Study-level findings and limits: The model forecast ophthalmopathy progression, reaching under 71% sensitivity and around 72% specificity.

The source is a woman aged 25 to 39 with Graves' ophthalmopathy. The chain combines TRBV6-1 with TRBJ2-7; D may be TRBD1 (6 bases). Sequenced material: blood. CDR3 loop: CASSVGTRYEQYF. Written as DNA, the CDR3 is TGTGCCAGCAGTGTAGGGACACGCTACGAGCAGTACTTC.